This TCR beta chain was recovered during a study of OX40 agonist ivuxolimab in advanced cancers. The timepoints at which blood was sampled were baseline, cycle 4 day 1, and cycle 7 day 1. This clone was seen only a few times. The V end lost 0 bases, the J end lost 1 base, and 3 bases lay between the germline ends. Germline-derived CDR1 and CDR2 are SGHDN and FVKESK. The CDR3 is 14 residues long. This table comes from immunoSEQ multiplex PCR, and its TCRdb copy is limited to in-frame clones, with some not included. The profile shows under 100,000 clones, about 91% of them singletons. This TCR came from an adult with an advanced solid tumor such as melanoma, head and neck, liver or kidney cancer. The chain combines TRBV14 with TRBJ2-2; no reliable D call. The sequences come from CD4+ or CD8+ T cells sorted from blood, collected in a trial of the OX40 agonist ivuxolimab. DNA of the CDR3: TGTGCCAGCAGCCAAGATTGGAACACCGGGGAGCTGTTTTTT. Its protein product is CASSQDWNTGELFF.